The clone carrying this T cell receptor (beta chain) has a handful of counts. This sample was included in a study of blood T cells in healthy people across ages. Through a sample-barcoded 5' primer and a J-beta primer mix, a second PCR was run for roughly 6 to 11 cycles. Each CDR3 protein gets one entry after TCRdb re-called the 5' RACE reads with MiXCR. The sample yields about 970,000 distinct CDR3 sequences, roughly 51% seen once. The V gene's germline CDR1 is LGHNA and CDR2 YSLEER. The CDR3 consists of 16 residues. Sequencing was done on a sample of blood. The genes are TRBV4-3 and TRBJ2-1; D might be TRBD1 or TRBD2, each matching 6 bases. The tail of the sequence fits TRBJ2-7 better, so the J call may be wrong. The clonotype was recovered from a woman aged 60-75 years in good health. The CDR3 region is CASSQNPRGAYNEQYF. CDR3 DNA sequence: TGCGCCAGCAGCCAGAACCCTAGGGGGGCTTACAATGAGCAGTACTTC.